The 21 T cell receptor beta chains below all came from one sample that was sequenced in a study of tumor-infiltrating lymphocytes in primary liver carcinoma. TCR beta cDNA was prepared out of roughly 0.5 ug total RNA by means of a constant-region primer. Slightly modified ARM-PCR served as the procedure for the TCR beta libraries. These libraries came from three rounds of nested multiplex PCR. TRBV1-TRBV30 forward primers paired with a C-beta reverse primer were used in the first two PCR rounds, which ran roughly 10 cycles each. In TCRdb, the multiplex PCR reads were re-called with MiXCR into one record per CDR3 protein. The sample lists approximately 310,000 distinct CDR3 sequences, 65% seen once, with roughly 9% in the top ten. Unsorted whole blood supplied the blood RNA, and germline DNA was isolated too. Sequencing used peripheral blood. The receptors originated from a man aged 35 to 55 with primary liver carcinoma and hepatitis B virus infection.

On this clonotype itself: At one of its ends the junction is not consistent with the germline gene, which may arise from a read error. The DNA for the CDR3 is TGTGCCAGCGGCTTGCCAGCGGACTTCTCTGGGGCCAACGTCCTGACTTTC. It is translated as CASGLPADFSGANVLTF. This chain links TRBV5-6 with TRBJ2-6, with a weak D call TRBD2 (5 bases). The germline CDR1 and CDR2 sequences are SGHDT and YYEEEE. The length of the CDR3 is 17 residues.

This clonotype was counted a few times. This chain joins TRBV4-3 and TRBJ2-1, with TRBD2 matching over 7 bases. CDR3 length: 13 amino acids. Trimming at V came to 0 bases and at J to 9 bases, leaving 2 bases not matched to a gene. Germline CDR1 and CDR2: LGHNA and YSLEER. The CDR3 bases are TGCGCCAGCAGCCAAGAGGGACTACCTGAGCAGTTCTTC. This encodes CASSQEGLPEQFF.

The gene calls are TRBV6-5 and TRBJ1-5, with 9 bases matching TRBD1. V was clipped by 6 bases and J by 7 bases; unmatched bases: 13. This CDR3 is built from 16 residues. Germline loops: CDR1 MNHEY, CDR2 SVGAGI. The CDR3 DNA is TGTGCCAGCAGCGATGCCGGGACAGGGAACGGCCAGCCCCAGCATTTT. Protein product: CASSDAGTGNGQPQHF.

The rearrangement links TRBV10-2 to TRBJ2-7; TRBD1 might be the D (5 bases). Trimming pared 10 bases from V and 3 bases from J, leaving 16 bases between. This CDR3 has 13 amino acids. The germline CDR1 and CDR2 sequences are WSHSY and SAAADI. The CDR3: CANSGALYYEQYF. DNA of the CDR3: TGCGCCAATAGTGGGGCACTCTACTACGAGCAGTACTTC.

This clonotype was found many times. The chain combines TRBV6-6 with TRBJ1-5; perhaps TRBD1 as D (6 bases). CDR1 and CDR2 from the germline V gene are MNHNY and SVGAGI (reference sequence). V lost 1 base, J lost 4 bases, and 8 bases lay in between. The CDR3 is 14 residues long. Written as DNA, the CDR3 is TGTGCCAGCAGTTACTTACAGGGAAATCAGCCCCAGCATTTT. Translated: CASSYLQGNQPQHF.

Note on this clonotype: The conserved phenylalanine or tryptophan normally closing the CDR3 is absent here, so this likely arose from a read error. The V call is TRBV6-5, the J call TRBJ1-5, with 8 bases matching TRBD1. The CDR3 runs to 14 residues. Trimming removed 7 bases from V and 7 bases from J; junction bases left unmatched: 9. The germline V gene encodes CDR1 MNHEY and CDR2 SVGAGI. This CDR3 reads CASTLQGAQQPQHL. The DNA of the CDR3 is TGTGCCAGCACTCTTCAGGGGGCGCAGCAGCCCCAGCATTTA.

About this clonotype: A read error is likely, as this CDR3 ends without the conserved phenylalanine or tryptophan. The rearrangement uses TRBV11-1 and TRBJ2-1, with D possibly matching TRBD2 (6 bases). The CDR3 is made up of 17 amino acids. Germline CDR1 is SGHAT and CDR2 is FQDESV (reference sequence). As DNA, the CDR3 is TGTGCCAGTAGCTTAGCAGGCGGACTAACGGGGTACAATGAGCAGTTCTTA. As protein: CASSLAGGLTGYNEQFL.

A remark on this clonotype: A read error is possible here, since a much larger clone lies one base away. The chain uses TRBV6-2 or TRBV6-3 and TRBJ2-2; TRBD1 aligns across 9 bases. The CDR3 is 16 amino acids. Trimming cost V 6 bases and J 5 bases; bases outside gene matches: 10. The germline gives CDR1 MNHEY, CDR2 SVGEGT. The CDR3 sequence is CASRPSWTGETGELFF. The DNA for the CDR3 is TGTGCCAGCAGACCGTCCTGGACAGGGGAAACCGGGGAGCTGTTTTTT.

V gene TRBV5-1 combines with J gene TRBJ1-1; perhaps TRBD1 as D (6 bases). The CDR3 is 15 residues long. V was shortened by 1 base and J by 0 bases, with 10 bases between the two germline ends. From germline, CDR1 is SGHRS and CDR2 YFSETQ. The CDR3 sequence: CASSLKTGLNTEAFF. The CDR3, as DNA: TGCGCCAGCAGCTTGAAGACAGGTTTGAACACTGAAGCTTTCTTT. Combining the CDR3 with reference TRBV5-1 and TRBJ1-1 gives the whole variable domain KAGVTQTPRYLIKTRGQQVTLSCSPISGHRSVSWYQQTPGQGLQFLFEYFSETQRNKGNFPGRFSGRQFSNSRSEMNVSTLELGDSALYLCASSLKTGLNTEAFFGQGTRLTVV.

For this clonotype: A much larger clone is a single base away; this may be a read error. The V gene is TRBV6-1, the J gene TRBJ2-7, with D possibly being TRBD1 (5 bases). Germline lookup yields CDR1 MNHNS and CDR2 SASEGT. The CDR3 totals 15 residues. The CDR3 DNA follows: TGTGCCAGCAGTGTTTACGAGACAGTTACCTACGAGCGGTACTTC. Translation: CASSVYETVTYERYF.

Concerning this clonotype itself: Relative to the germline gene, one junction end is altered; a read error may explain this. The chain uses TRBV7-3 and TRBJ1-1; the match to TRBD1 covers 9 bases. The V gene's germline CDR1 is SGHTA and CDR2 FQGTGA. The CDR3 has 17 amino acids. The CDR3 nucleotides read TGTGCCAGCGCCAGGGGGGGGACAGGGTCCCTGAACATTGAAGCTTTCTTT. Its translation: CASARGGTGSLNIEAFF.

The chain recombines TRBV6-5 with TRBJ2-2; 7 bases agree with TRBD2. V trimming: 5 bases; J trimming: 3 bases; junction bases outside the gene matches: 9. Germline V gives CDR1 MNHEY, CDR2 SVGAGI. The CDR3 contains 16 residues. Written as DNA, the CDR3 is TGTGCCAGCAGTCATATATCTAGCGGCTACACCGGGGAGCTGTTTTTT. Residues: CASSHISSGYTGELFF.

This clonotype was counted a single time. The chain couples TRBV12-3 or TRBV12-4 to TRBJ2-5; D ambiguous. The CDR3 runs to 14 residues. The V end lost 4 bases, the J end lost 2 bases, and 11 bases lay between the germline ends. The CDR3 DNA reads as TGTGCCAGCAGTTACAATAGGGAACAAGAGACCCAGTACTTC. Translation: CASSYNREQETQYF.

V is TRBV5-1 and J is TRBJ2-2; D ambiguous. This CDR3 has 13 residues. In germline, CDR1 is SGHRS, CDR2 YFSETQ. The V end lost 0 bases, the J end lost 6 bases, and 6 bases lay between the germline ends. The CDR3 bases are TGCGCCAGCAGCTTGGCACCGGCCGGGGAGCTGTTTTTT. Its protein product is CASSLAPAGELFF.

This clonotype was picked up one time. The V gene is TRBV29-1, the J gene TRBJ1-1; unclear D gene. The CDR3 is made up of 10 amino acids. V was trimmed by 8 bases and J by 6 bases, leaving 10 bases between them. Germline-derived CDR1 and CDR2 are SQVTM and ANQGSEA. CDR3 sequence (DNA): TGCAGCATACTTGACGCTGAAGCTTTCTTT. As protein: CSILDAEAFF.

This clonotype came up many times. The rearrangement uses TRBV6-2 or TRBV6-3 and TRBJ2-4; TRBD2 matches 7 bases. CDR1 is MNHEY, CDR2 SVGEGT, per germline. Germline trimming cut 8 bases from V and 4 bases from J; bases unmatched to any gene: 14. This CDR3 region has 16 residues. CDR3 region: CASGSMGGGSKNIQYF. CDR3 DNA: TGTGCCAGCGGCTCGATGGGTGGCGGGAGTAAAAACATTCAGTACTTC.

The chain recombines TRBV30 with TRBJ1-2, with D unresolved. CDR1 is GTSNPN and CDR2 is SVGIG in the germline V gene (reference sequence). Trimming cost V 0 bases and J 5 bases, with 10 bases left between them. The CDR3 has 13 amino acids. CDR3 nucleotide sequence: TGTGCCTGGAGTGTAACGGTCCAGTATGGCTACACCTTC. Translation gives CAWSVTVQYGYTF.

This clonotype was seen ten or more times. The CDR3 region is CASSYSRREGLDTQYF. The CDR3 nucleotides read TGTGCCAGCAGTTACTCGAGGCGGGAGGGCCTAGATACGCAGTATTTT. The chain links TRBV6-2 or TRBV6-3 to TRBJ2-3; 9 bases fit TRBD2. V lost 0 bases, J lost 5 bases, and 6 bases stayed unmatched. The CDR3 covers 16 residues. Germline V CDR1 and CDR2: MNHEY, SVGEGT.

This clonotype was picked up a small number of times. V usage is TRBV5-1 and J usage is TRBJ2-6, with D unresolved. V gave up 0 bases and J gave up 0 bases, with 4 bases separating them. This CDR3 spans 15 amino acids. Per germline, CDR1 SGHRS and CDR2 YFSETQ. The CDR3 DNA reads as TGCGCCAGCAGCTTGGGGAACTCTGGGGCCAACGTCCTGACTTTC. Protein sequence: CASSLGNSGANVLTF.

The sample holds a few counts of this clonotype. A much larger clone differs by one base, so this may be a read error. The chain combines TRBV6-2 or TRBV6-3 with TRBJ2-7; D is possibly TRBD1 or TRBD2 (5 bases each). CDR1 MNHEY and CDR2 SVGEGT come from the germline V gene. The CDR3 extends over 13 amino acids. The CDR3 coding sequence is TGTGCCAGCGGGGACGAGTCGACCTACGGGCAGTACTTC. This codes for CASGDESTYGQYF.

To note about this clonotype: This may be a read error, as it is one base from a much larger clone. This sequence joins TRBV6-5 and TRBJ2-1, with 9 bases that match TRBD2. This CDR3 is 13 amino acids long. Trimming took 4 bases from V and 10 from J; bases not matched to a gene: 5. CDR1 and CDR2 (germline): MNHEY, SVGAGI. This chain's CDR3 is CASSWREGEEQFF. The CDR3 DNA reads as TGTGCCAGCAGTTGGCGGGAGGGCGAGGAGCAGTTCTTC.